What follows is one T cell receptor beta chain and its context. This clone was counted once. This receptor's antigen is unknown. Base qualities are not provided; no much larger clone lies one nucleotide away. V drops 5 bases and J drops 7 bases, leaving 23 bases in between. Spanning cysteine to phenylalanine, the CDR3 consists of 16 amino acids. Only CDR3 DNA is held: 48 bases, read in frame from base 1. CDR1 is given as SEHNR and CDR2 as FQNEAQ, both from the germline V gene (reference sequence). TCRbeta CDR3 regions were amplified from genomic DNA using the immunoSEQ Assay, a bias-controlled multiplex PCR. Per the original workflow: Nucleated cell counts per sample were estimated from amplification of reference gene primers within the assay. To quantify the absolute abundance of each unique TCRbeta CDR3 rearrangement, sequence reads were collapsed and filtered. Productive Simpson clonality was computed per sample as the square root of Simpson's diversity index over productive rearrangements. Here the immuneACCESS table is served through TCRdb, limited to in-frame sequences with V and J called. Missing clones are a known gap in these copies; in checked studies unresolved V genes cover under half, and the rest lacks a known reason. That table is the source of V, J and clone size, and D and trimming were worked out from the DNA. Recorded for this sample are approximately 470,000 clones; roughly 90% of them occurred a single time. The leading ten clones occupy 0.7% of the sample.

This sample was taken from a study of blood T cell repertoires in COVID-19 (dated by TCRdb to about 2020). For the study in its entirety: Collaborator samples came from the United States, Italy and Spain and covered acute and convalescent phases of COVID-19. The material from the prospective study consisted of cDNA or gDNA derived from T cells, B-cell-depleted T cells, or PBMCs. The dataset comprised deeply sampled blood TCRbeta repertoires from subjects exposed to, actively infected with, or recovered from COVID-19. Where HLA class I and class II types were available, the types were taken from metadata supplied by the sample provider, not from assay-based typing. The samples were drawn from two sources: the first 160 participants of the ongoing ImmuneRACE study, and over 950 subjects contributed by 6 global collaborators. The repertoires were released in a freely available public database meant as a resource for research on the immune response to SARS-CoV-2. The sample metadata nearly always contained a de-identified subject ID, COVID-19 status, age in years and sex. The full study reports these points: Clinical and demographic metadata were provided uncurated, with the amount varying by source and participant.

In the prospective study, participants were roughly 18 to 100 years old, resided in about two dozen geographic areas of the United States, and were enrolled through a virtual design. In the prospective study, cohorts were assigned on the basis of participant-reported clinical history obtained from a screening survey and a study questionnaire. ImmuneRACE Cohort 3 recovered participants were defined by two consecutive negative NP/OP PCR tests, healthcare professional clearance, or symptom resolution. In the prospective study, whole blood, serum and a nasopharyngeal or oropharyngeal swab were collected from each participant by mobile phlebotomists. Prospective study participants could optionally give additional blood draws and questionnaires over an approximately two-month period. Blood samples from the prospective study were shipped frozen or at room temperature prior to DNA extraction.

The sample comprised PBMCs or T cells enriched from blood (not recorded which). The sequence joins TRBV7-9 to TRBJ1-1; the D gene is perhaps TRBD1, from 6 matching bases. The clonotype originates from a woman under 30 who had recovered from COVID-19. The CDR3 in this case is CASSPGGGRALSEAFF. Read as DNA, the sequence is TGTGCCAGCAGCCCCGGGGGGGGCAGGGCCTTAAGTGAAGCTTTCTTT.